In this sample, the clone carrying this T cell receptor (beta chain) turned up once. Trimming stripped 5 bases from V and 4 bases from J, with 8 bases between. Germline-derived CDR1 and CDR2 are SGHTA and FQGNSA. This CDR3 spans 13 amino acids. In the original workflow: From reference gene primer amplification, estimates of nucleated cell counts were derived. Measured with immunoSEQ multiplex PCR; TCRdb has only the in-frame clones, and not every one. The V and J calls and clone size are taken from that table; D and trimming were inferred from the DNA. The table has around 250,000 clones, approximately 89% seen once. This sample is part of a study of blood T cell repertoires in COVID-19. As for the study in general: Acute-phase and convalescent COVID-19 samples originated in the United States, Italy and Spain. PBMCs, B-cell-depleted T cells, or T cells were the source of the cDNA or gDNA that made up the material.

This TCR was sampled from a woman aged 55-69 years who had recovered from COVID-19. Sequencing was performed on peripheral blood. This chain connects TRBV7-2 to TRBJ1-4, with no clear D. The CDR3 DNA is TGTGCCAGCAGCGTAGGTCTTAATGAAAAACTGTTTTTT. This translates into CASSVGLNEKLFF.